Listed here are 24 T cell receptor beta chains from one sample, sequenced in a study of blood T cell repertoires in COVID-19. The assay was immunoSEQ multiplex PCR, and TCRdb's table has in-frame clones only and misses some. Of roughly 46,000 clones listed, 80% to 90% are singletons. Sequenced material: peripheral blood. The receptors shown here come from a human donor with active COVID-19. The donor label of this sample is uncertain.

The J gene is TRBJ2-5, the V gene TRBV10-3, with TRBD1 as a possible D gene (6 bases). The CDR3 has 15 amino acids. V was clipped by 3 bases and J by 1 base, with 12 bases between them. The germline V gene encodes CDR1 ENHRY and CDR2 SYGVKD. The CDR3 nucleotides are TGTGCCATCAGTGACTTAGGGGGTGGCCAAGAGACCCAGTACTTC. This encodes CAISDLGGGQETQYF.

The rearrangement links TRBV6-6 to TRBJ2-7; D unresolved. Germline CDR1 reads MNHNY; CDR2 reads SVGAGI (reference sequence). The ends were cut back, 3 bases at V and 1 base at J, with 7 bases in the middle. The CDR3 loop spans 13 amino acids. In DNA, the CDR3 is TGTGCCAGCAGTTATGCGGCGTCCTACGAGCAGTACTTC. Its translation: CASSYAASYEQYF.

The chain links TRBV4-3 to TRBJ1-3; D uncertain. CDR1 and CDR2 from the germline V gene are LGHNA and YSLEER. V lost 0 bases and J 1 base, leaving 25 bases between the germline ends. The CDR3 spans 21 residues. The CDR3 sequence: CASSQDSALGRWGNSGNTIYF. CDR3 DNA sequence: TGCGCCAGCAGCCAAGATAGCGCTCTTGGGCGTTGGGGAAATTCTGGAAACACCATATATTTT.

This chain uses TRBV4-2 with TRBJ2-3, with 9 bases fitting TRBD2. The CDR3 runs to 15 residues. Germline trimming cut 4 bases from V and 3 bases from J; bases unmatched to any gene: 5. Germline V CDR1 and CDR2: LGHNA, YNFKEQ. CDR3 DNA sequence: TGTGCCAGCAGCCGGGGTAGCGGGGGAACAGATACGCAGTATTTT. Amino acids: CASSRGSGGTDTQYF.

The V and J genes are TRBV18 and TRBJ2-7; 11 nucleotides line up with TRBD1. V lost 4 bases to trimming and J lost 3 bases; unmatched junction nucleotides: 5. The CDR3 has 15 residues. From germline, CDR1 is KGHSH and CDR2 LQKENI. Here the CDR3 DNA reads TGTGCCAGCTCACGAGGGACAGGGGGTTTCTACGAGCAGTACTTC. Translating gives CASSRGTGGFYEQYF.

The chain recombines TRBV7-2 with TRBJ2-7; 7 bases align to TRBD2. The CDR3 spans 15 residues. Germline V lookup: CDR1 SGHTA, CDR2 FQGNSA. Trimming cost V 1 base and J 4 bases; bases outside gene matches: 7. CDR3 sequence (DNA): TGTGCCAGCAGCTTAGGTAGCGGGCAGCAGTACGAGCAGTACTTC. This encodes CASSLGSGQQYEQYF.

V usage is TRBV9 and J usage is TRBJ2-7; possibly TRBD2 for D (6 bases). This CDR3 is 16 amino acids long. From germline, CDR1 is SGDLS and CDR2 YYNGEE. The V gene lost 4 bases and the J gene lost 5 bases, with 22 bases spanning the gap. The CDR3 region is CASSPALRGFGDEQYF. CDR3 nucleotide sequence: TGTGCCAGCAGCCCTGCTCTCCGGGGGTTCGGGGACGAGCAGTACTTC.

The CDR3 sequence is CASSTSRPRSTDTQYF. The CDR3 DNA reads as TGTGCCAGTAGTACCTCAAGACCTAGGAGTACAGATACGCAGTATTTT. The J gene is TRBJ2-3, the V gene TRBV19; D unclear. Trimming cost V 4 bases and J 3 bases, with 17 bases left between them. Germline-derived CDR1 and CDR2 are LNHDA and SQIVND (reference sequence). The CDR3 is 16 amino acids.

The CDR3 DNA follows: TGTGCCAGCAGCGTAGGTAGGGTAGCGGAGGACTTGTACTACGAGCAGTACTTC. Protein sequence: CASSVGRVAEDLYYEQYF. The chain combines TRBV9 with TRBJ2-7, with D possibly TRBD2 on 6 matching bases. The germline CDR1 and CDR2 sequences are SGDLS and YYNGEE. Trimming took 0 bases from V and 3 from J, leaving 22 bases between them. The CDR3 is 18 residues long.

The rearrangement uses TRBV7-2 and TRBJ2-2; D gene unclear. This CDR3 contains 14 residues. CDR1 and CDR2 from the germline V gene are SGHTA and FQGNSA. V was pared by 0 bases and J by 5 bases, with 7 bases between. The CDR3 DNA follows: TGTGCCAGCAGCTTAGCGCGAGCGACCGGGGAGCTGTTTTTT. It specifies CASSLARATGELFF.

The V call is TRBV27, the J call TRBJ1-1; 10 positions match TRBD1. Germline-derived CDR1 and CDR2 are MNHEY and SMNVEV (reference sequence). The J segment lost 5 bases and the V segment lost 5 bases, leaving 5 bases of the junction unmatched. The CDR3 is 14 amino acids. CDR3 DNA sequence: TGTGCCAGCAGTACAAGACAGGGGGCTACTGAAGCTTTCTTT. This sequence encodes CASSTRQGATEAFF.

This CDR3 is CASSQDGRLRETQYF. DNA for the CDR3: TGTGCCAGCAGCCAAGATGGTCGCTTGCGGGAGACCCAGTACTTC. The rearrangement joins TRBV14 to TRBJ2-5, with D unresolved. The length of the CDR3 is 15 residues. The germline gives CDR1 SGHDN, CDR2 FVKESK. With 0 bases removed from V and 5 bases from J, the gap between germline ends came to 13 bases. Full variable domain (missing parts from reference TRBV14 and TRBJ2-5): EAGVTQFPSHSVIEKGQTVTLRCDPISGHDNLYWYRRVMGKEIKFLLHFVKESKQDESGMPNNRFLAERTGGTYSTLKVQPAELEDSGVYFCASSQDGRLRETQYFGPGTRLLVL.

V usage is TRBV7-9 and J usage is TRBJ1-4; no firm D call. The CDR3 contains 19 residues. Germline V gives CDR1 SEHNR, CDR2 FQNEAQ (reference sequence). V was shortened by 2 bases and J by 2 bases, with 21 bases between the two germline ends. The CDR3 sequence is CASSLFQLTHKATNEKLFF. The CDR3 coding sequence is TGTGCCAGCAGCTTATTCCAACTAACACACAAGGCGACTAATGAAAAACTGTTTTTT. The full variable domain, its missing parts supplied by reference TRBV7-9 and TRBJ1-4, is DTGVSQNPRHKITKRGQNVTFRCDPISEHNRLYWYRQTLGQGPEFLTYFQNEAQLEKSRLLSDRFSAERPKGSFSTLEIQRTEQGDSAMYLCASSLFQLTHKATNEKLFFGSGTQLSVL.

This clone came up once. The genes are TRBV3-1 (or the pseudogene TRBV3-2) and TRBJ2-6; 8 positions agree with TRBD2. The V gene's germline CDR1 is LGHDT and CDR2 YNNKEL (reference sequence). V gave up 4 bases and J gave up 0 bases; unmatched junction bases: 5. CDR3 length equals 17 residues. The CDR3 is CASSPGLASSGANVLTF. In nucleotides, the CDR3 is TGTGCCAGCAGCCCTGGACTAGCCTCCTCTGGGGCCAACGTCCTGACTTTC.

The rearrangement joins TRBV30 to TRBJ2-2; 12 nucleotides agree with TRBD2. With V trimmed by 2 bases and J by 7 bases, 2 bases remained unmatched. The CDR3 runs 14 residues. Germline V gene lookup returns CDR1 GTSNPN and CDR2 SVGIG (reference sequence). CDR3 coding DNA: TGTGCCTGGAGTCAACTAGCGGGGGGCGGGGAGCTGTTTTTT. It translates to CAWSQLAGGGELFF.

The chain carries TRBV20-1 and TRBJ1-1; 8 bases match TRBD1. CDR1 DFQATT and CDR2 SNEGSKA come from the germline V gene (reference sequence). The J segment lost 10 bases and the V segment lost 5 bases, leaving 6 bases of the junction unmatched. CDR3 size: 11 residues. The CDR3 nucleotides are TGCAGTGCTCGAACAGGGGGGGTAGCTTTCTTT. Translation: CSARTGGVAFF.

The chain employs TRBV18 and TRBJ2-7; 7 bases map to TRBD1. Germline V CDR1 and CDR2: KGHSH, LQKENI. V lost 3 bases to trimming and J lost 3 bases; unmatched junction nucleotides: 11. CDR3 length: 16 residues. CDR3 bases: TGTGCCAGCTCACCTACCTCATCTAACAGGGGCTACGAGCAGTACTTC. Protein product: CASSPTSSNRGYEQYF.

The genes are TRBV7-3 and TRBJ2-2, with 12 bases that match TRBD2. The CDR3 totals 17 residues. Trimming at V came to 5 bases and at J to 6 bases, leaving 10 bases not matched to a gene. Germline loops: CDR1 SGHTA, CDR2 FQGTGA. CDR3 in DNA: TGTGCCAGCAGCCCAGCCTCGACTAGCGGGAGAGCCGGGGAGCTGTTTTTT. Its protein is CASSPASTSGRAGELFF.

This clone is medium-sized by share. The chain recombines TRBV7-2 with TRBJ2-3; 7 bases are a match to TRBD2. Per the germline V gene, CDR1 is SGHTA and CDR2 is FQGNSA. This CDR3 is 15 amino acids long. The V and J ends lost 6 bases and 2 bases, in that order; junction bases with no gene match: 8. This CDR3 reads CASSPWGGITDTQYF. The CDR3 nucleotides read TGTGCCAGCAGTCCCTGGGGGGGGATCACAGATACGCAGTATTTT.

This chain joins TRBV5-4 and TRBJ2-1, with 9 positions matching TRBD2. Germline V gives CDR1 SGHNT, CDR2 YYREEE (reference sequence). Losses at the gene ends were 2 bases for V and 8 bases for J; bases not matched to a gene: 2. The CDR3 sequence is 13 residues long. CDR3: CASSFASGDEQFF. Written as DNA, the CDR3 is TGTGCCAGCAGCTTCGCTAGCGGGGATGAGCAGTTCTTC.

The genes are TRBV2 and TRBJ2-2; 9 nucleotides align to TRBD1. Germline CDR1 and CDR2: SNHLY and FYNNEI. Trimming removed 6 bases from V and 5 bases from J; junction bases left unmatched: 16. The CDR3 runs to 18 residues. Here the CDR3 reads CASSRTPTGGTVTGELFF. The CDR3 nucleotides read TGTGCCAGCAGCCGGACCCCTACAGGGGGCACGGTAACCGGGGAGCTGTTTTTT.

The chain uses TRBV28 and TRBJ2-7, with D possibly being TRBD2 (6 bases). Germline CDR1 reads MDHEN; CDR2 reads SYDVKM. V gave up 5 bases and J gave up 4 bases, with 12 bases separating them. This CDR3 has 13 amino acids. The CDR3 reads CASSRGWDYEQYF. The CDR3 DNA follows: TGTGCCAGCAGTCGGGGGTGGGATTACGAGCAGTACTTC.

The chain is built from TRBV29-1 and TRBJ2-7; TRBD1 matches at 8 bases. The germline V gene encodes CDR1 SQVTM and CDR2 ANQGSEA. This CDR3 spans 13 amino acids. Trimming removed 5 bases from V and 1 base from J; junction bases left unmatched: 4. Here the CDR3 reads CSVRQGASYEQYF. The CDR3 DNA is TGCAGCGTTCGCCAGGGGGCGTCCTACGAGCAGTACTTC.

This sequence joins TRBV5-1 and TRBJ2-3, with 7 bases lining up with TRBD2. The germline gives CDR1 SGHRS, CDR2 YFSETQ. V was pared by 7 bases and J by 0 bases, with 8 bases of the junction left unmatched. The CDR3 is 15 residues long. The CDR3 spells CASGQAGLSTDTQYF. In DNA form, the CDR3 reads TGCGCCAGCGGCCAAGCGGGACTAAGCACAGATACGCAGTATTTT.